These T cell receptor beta chains were read from a single sample in a study of blood T cell repertoires in COVID-19. Profiling relied on immunoSEQ multiplex PCR, and the TCRdb table lists in-frame clones only, not all of them. The sample records some 110,000 clones, approximately 85% being singletons. The sample consisted of peripheral blood. The receptors derive from a woman of 80 years or more with COVID-19, enrolled during active disease. Both conserved end residues are part of each CDR3.

>TRBV27
CASSFLPRDRDKPQHF
>TRBV6-2/TRBV6-3
CASSPYVGRMDEQYF
>TRBV3-1/TRBV3-2
CASSPLNRADRVGELFF
>TRBV5-6
CASSLGQLETQYF
>TRBV4-3
CASSQERSAGGYEQYF
>TRBV11-2
CASSRSTGGDGYTF
>TRBV28
CASAPGTGGPDTQYF
>TRBV28
CASSLLSPGVNTEAFF
>TRBV18
CASSPVSLTGGNEKLFF
>TRBV2
CASQPSRQQPQHF
>TRBV5-6
CASRAGLNNEKLFF
>TRBV7-2
CASSLLGTGVGNTIYF
>TRBV6-5
CASSLSWNTEAFF
>TRBV2
CASIRRETPGELFF
>TRBV27
CASRNRGQDTGELFF
>TRBV5-1
CASNPAGVNYEQYF
>TRBV28
CASRAGTGGRGQPQHF
>TRBV25-1
CAASGVIGAGYGYTF
>TRBV5-1
CASSFTRTDNNEKLFF
>TRBV2
CASSEGIRGYQPQHF
>TRBV7-2
CASSSGQGGEKLFF
>TRBV6-5
CAVRTDGNTIYF
>TRBV5-6
CASSLDRDQPQHF
>TRBV6-5
CASSPGTSGKETQYF
>TRBV7-8
CASSLRDRVRDEQYF
>TRBV7-6
CASSLAATGTEQYF
>TRBV15
CATSRDSINQPQHF
>TRBV5-1
CASSLGRGEFGYTF
>TRBV2
CASSEERRSTDTQYF
>TRBV28
CASRPGQGGNTEAFF
>TRBV7-2
CASSLTSGGGYNEQFF
>TRBV28
CASSLGTNTGELFF
>TRBV11-3
CASSSGLAVNTGELFF
>TRBV5-1
CASTDRTYGYTF
>TRBV28
CASSKGDSSTDTQYF
>TRBV19
CASSHQGIGNTIYF
>TRBV7-9
CASSLGGWEQPQHF
>TRBV5-1
CASSTGTEVFGYGYTF
>TRBV5-1
CASSPGTLSTDTQYF
>TRBV28
CASRGLAGGIYEQYF
>TRBV11-2
CASSLDRAQPQHF
>TRBV11-2
CASSLDQGSYEQYF
>TRBV19
CASTRGLGEETQYF
>TRBV7-3
CASSSRGIGNTGELFF
>TRBV13
CASSLRRGEVVQETQYF
>TRBV15
CATSRAGTAIYGYTF
>TRBV12-5
CASGLVRPGWGTEAFF
>TRBV7-2
CASSLGLAGVRWTDTQYF
>TRBV28
CATGSGTGFFEQYF